The 28 T cell receptor beta chains below all came from one sample that was sequenced in a study of vaccination and CD4 T cells after COVID-19 (dated by TCRdb to about 2022). The treatment or condition label corresponds to: roughly 10-day PBMC culture with coronavirus spike peptide pools or control peptides (ViraFEST assay). CD4+ T cells from unexposed donors were collected before the COVID-19 pandemic (2011-2018). These TCRs' antigens remain unknown. The protocol used for the library was PCR. The instrument given in TCRdb is Illumina iSeq 100. DNA from cultured CD4+ T cells was subjected to TCR sequencing with the Oncomine TCR Beta short-read assay at the Johns Hopkins FTIC core. The QIAamp micro DNA kit was used to extract genomic DNA from the cultured CD4+ T cells. In-frame beta chains were kept once TCRdb had trimmed the public reads at Q25 with fastp and called clones with MiXCR. Here each entry gathers all rows of one CDR3 protein and keeps the most common genes and DNA. This sample is represented by under 8,000 distinct CDR3 sequences; over 30% of them were singletons. The top ten clonotypes cover approximately 13% of the sample.

Sequenced material: CD4+ T cells from blood, cultured in vitro. The source is a human donor in good health.

The rearrangement links TRBV7-2 to TRBJ2-3, with TRBD2 matching over 8 bases. V lost 5 bases, J lost 3 bases, and 10 bases stayed unmatched. Germline CDR1 SGHTA, CDR2 FQGNSA. The CDR3 runs 16 residues. CDR3 loop: CASSPLAGMLTDTQYF. CDR3 sequence (DNA): TGTGCCAGCAGCCCCTTAGCGGGGATGTTGACAGATACGCAGTATTTT.

This clonotype was counted between two and nine times. The chain couples TRBV15 to TRBJ2-3; 12 nucleotides line up with TRBD2. The CDR3 sequence is 16 residues long. V was clipped by 3 bases and J by 3 bases; unmatched bases: 4. Germline values: CDR1 LNHNV, CDR2 YYDKDF (reference sequence). The CDR3 here is CATSSLAGGNTDTQYF. Written as DNA, the CDR3 is TGTGCCACCAGCAGCCTAGCGGGAGGGAATACAGATACGCAGTATTTT.

The J gene is TRBJ1-5, the V gene TRBV19; D might be TRBD1 (5 bases). V was pared by 7 bases and J by 0 bases, with 13 bases between. The CDR3 consists of 15 residues. The germline CDR1 and CDR2 sequences are LNHDA and SQIVND (reference sequence). The CDR3 protein is CASNLLGVSNQPQHF. The DNA for the CDR3 is TGTGCCAGTAACCTCCTAGGGGTTAGCAATCAGCCCCAGCATTTT.

This clonotype was counted between two and nine times. The rearrangement uses TRBV20-1 and TRBJ2-7; D is unclear. The germline CDR1 and CDR2 sequences are DFQATT and SNEGSKA (reference sequence). The CDR3 is made up of 13 amino acids. The V end lost 1 base, the J end lost 2 bases, and 9 bases lay between the germline ends. The CDR3 nucleotides read TGCAGTGCTAGAGGTCTGCTAGCCTACGAGCAGTACTTC. This encodes CSARGLLAYEQYF.

The chain combines TRBV29-1 with TRBJ1-1; D is uncertain. V lost 3 bases to trimming and J lost 7 bases, with 9 bases between them. Germline CDR1 SQVTM, CDR2 ANQGSEA. CDR3 length: 11 amino acids. The CDR3 loop reads CSVERHSEAFF. CDR3 sequence (DNA): TGCAGCGTTGAGAGACATAGTGAAGCTTTCTTT.

In its sample, this clonotype is medium-sized. The rearrangement joins TRBV7-2 to TRBJ1-2, with D maybe TRBD1 (5 bases). This CDR3 is 15 amino acids long. From germline, CDR1 is SGHTA and CDR2 FQGNSA. V gave up 0 bases and J gave up 7 bases, with 15 bases separating them. CDR3 in DNA: TGTGCCAGCAGCTTAGCGGGTGGGGGGGTTGGTGGCTACACCTTC. As protein: CASSLAGGGVGGYTF.

This clonotype was observed a handful of times. The V gene is TRBV10-3, the J gene TRBJ1-5, with D perhaps TRBD1 (5 bases). The V end was cut by 2 bases, the J end by 0 bases, with 11 bases between. CDR1 ENHRY and CDR2 SYGVKD come from the germline V gene. This CDR3 has 16 amino acids. The CDR3: CAISERTPNSNQPQHF. As DNA, the CDR3 is TGTGCCATCAGTGAGAGGACACCTAATAGCAATCAGCCCCAGCATTTT.

The genes are TRBV7-8 and TRBJ2-3, with D maybe TRBD2 (6 bases). Germline lookup yields CDR1 SGHVS and CDR2 FQNEAQ. Trimming removed 6 bases at V and 3 bases at J, with 13 bases between. This CDR3 spans 14 amino acids. The CDR3 bases are TGTGCCAGCAGTCCTAGCGTCTCTACAGATACGCAGTATTTT. Residues: CASSPSVSTDTQYF.

This sequence joins TRBV7-8 and TRBJ2-1, with TRBD2 matching 12 bases. The CDR3 has 14 residues. Germline lookup yields CDR1 SGHVS and CDR2 FQNEAQ. Trimming cost V 4 bases and J 8 bases; bases outside gene matches: 3. The CDR3 bases are TGTGCCAGCAGCTATACTAGCGGGAGGCATGAGCAGTTCTTC. Protein: CASSYTSGRHEQFF. The variable domain in full, completed from reference TRBV7-8 and TRBJ2-1, reads GAGVSQSPRYKVAKRGQDVALRCDPISGHVSLFWYQQALGQGPEFLTYFQNEAQLDKSGLPSDRFFAERPEGSVSTLKIQRTQQEDSAVYLCASSYTSGRHEQFFGPGTRLTVL.

The chain recombines TRBV5-1 with TRBJ2-1; TRBD1 agrees at 10 bases. This CDR3 spans 15 amino acids. V shed 7 bases, J shed 7 bases, and the junction held 11 bases outside the gene matches. Germline-derived CDR1 and CDR2 are SGHRS and YFSETQ. The CDR3: CASGIRQGAWNEQFF. The DNA of the CDR3 is TGCGCCAGCGGGATCAGACAGGGGGCGTGGAATGAGCAGTTCTTC.

This clonotype was seen only a few times. The V and J genes are TRBV2 and TRBJ1-2, with D uncertain. Trimming took 8 bases from V and 0 from J, leaving 13 bases between them. The CDR3 contains 14 residues. Germline V gives CDR1 SNHLY, CDR2 FYNNEI. CDR3 nucleotides: TGTGCCAGCGACCCTTGGGATGCTAACTATGGCTACACCTTC. Amino acids: CASDPWDANYGYTF.

The chain joins TRBV7-9 to TRBJ1-1; D not certain. The germline CDR1 and CDR2 sequences are SEHNR and FQNEAQ (reference sequence). The CDR3 runs 13 residues. V lost 2 bases, J lost 2 bases, and 6 bases lay in between. The CDR3 region has the DNA TGTGCCAGCAGCTTAAAGCATAACACTGAAGCTTTCTTT. The encoded protein is CASSLKHNTEAFF.

The chain has TRBV27 and TRBJ2-7; 13 bases fit TRBD2. Per germline, CDR1 MNHEY and CDR2 SMNVEV (reference sequence). The CDR3 is made up of 17 amino acids. Trimming took 6 bases from V and 2 from J; bases not matched to a gene: 10. CDR3 in amino acids: CASSLRTSGSGTYEQYF. The CDR3 DNA sequence: TGTGCCAGCAGCCTACGGACTAGCGGGAGTGGCACCTACGAGCAGTACTTC.

J is TRBJ2-3 and V is TRBV29-1; 11 bases map to TRBD2. V shed 1 base, J shed 4 bases, and the junction held 4 bases outside the gene matches. This CDR3 comprises 15 residues. The germline CDR1 and CDR2 sequences are SQVTM and ANQGSEA. The CDR3 spells CSVEGLAGISDTQYF. The DNA of the CDR3 is TGCAGCGTTGAAGGACTAGCGGGAATCTCAGATACGCAGTATTTT.

There are a few counts of this clonotype. This chain connects TRBV7-6 to TRBJ2-5; 8 bases are a match to TRBD2. CDR1 is SGHVS and CDR2 is FNYEAQ in the germline V gene. V shed 5 bases, J shed 0 bases, and the junction held 2 bases outside the gene matches. This CDR3 has 14 amino acids. The CDR3 coding sequence is TGTGCCAGCAGCCGCGGGAGGAACCAAGAGACCCAGTACTTC. This gives the protein CASSRGRNQETQYF.

This clonotype is deemed medium-sized. This CDR3 reads CSAREGQPQHF. Written as DNA, the CDR3 is TGCAGTGCTCGCGAGGGTCAGCCCCAGCATTTT. V and J are TRBV20-1 and TRBJ1-5; D unresolved. V was cut by 5 bases and J by 6 bases, with 8 bases left in between. The length of the CDR3 is 11 residues. CDR1 is DFQATT and CDR2 is SNEGSKA in the germline V gene (reference sequence).

The CDR3 spells CSATLWRGNNEQFF. The CDR3 coding sequence is TGCAGTGCTACACTTTGGCGGGGGAACAATGAGCAGTTCTTC. This sequence joins TRBV20-1 and TRBJ2-1; 7 bases are shared with TRBD2. Trimming at V came to 4 bases and at J to 5 bases, leaving 8 bases not matched to a gene. The CDR3 has 14 residues. Germline CDR1 is DFQATT and CDR2 is SNEGSKA (reference sequence).

Concerning this clonotype itself: The germline gene is not matched at one end of the junction; a read error may be the cause. This chain joins TRBV20-1 and TRBJ2-2, with TRBD2 identical over 10 bases. The V gene's germline CDR1 is DFQATT and CDR2 SNEGSKA (reference sequence). The CDR3 covers 14 residues. The CDR3 nucleotides are TGTGGAATCACAGCGGGAGGGCCATCCGGGGAGCTGTTTTTT. It codes for CGITAGGPSGELFF.

This clonotype occurred a few times. CDR3 nucleotide sequence: TGTGCCAGCACTCCCGACCCGGGACGCGCTGGCTACACCTTC. This translates into CASTPDPGRAGYTF. The V gene is TRBV28, the J gene TRBJ1-2; D may be TRBD1 (5 bases). There are 14 residues in the CDR3. Trimming took 7 bases from V and 7 from J, leaving 19 bases between them. The germline CDR1 and CDR2 sequences are MDHEN and SYDVKM.

This sequence joins TRBV24-1 and TRBJ2-3; D not certain. The CDR3 has 16 amino acids. Germline V gene sequence: CDR1 KGHDR, CDR2 SFDVKD. Trimming pared 4 bases from V and 5 bases from J, leaving 18 bases between. CDR3 nucleotides: TGTGCCACCAGTGAATTAAGGCTCCAAGGGCAAGATACGCAGTATTTT. Protein product: CATSELRLQGQDTQYF.

The chain links TRBV4-3 to TRBJ2-2, with a tentative D call TRBD2 (6 bases). The CDR3 runs 16 residues. In germline, CDR1 is LGHNA, CDR2 YSLEER. Trimming shortened V by 0 bases and J by 7 bases, and 15 bases separated the two germline ends. Written as DNA, the CDR3 is TGCGCCAGCAGCCAAGATATTAGCGGTTTTGGCGGGGAGCTGTTTTTT. This translates into CASSQDISGFGGELFF.

The chain recombines TRBV28 with TRBJ2-7; the match to TRBD1 covers 8 bases. V gave up 2 bases and J gave up 5 bases; unmatched junction bases: 5. Germline V gives CDR1 MDHEN, CDR2 SYDVKM. This CDR3 spans 14 amino acids. The CDR3 sequence: CASSLLGQGDEQYF. CDR3 nucleotides: TGTGCCAGCAGTTTACTAGGACAGGGAGACGAGCAGTACTTC.

This clonotype was counted between two and nine times. The chain links TRBV7-8 to TRBJ2-1; D is ambiguous. V was trimmed by 2 bases and J by 4 bases, leaving 6 bases between them. The CDR3 spans 13 residues. Germline CDR1 reads SGHVS; CDR2 reads FQNEAQ. The CDR3 nucleotides read TGTGCCAGCAGCTTATTTGGTTACAATGAGCAGTTCTTC. Protein product: CASSLFGYNEQFF.

In regard to this clonotype: The junction shows a germline mismatch at one end, possibly a read error. The chain has TRBV7-7 and TRBJ2-7; tentatively, D is TRBD1 (5 bases). This CDR3 region has 11 residues. Per germline, CDR1 SSHAT and CDR2 FNYEAQ (reference sequence). CDR3 in amino acids: CASSKRGSQYF. DNA of the CDR3: TGTGCTAGCAGCAAAAGGGGTTCGCAGTACTTC.

The CDR3 is CSARSGFMNTEAFF. CDR3 DNA: TGCAGTGCTAGAAGCGGGTTCATGAACACTGAAGCTTTCTTT. The V call is TRBV20-1, the J call TRBJ1-1; D ambiguous. The ends were cut back, 2 bases at V and 0 bases at J, with 10 bases in the middle. Germline V gene data show CDR1 as DFQATT and CDR2 as SNEGSKA (reference sequence). The CDR3 runs 14 residues.

This clonotype is a singleton in its sample. The chain joins TRBV6-5 to TRBJ2-7; D is undetermined. CDR1 MNHEY and CDR2 SVGAGI come from the germline V gene. Trimming stripped 2 bases from V and 0 bases from J, with 14 bases between. The CDR3 extends over 16 amino acids. CDR3 coding DNA: TGTGCCAGCAGTTACCGTCAGTTCGGTAGCTCCTACGAGCAGTACTTC. Translation: CASSYRQFGSSYEQYF.

This clonotype was seen a handful of times. The chain combines TRBV6-1 with TRBJ2-7; D may be TRBD2 (6 bases). The CDR3 covers 15 residues. Trimming left V 5 bases short and J 6 bases short, with 20 bases between. The germline V gene has CDR1 MNHNS and CDR2 SASEGT. The CDR3 sequence: CASSLDGRPGGEQYF. CDR3 bases: TGTGCCAGCAGTCTAGACGGTCGACCCGGGGGCGAGCAGTACTTC.

This rearrangement joins TRBV7-8 to TRBJ2-3; the match to TRBD1 covers 12 bases. Germline V gives CDR1 SGHVS, CDR2 FQNEAQ. The CDR3 loop spans 17 amino acids. V dropped 3 bases and J dropped 2; count of bases not matched to a gene: 6. This chain's CDR3 is CASSLRPGQGATDTQYF. CDR3 DNA: TGTGCCAGCAGCTTGAGGCCGGGACAGGGGGCCACAGATACGCAGTATTTT.